These T cell receptor beta chains were read from a single sample in a study of cytomegalovirus exposure and HLA in healthy donors. Sequencing was performed with immunoSEQ multiplex PCR; in TCRdb, only in-frame clones are kept and a portion is missing. This table holds some 180,000 clones, 80% found once. Sequencing was carried out using PBMCs. The receptors stem from a girl aged 5 to 17 in good health and CMV-seropositive. Each CDR3 is given with its conserved first and last residue. The order of the fields is V gene, CDR3 length, D gene, J gene, clone size, CDR3 DNA, CDR3 protein. D genes are given only for firm matches. Clone size, where shown, is once, few, many, or a class for clones that have expanded.

TRBV7-2	14	TRBD1	TRBJ2-1	once	TGTGCCAGCAGCGGAAGGACAGGTTACAATGAGCAGTTCTTC	CASSGRTGYNEQFF
TRBV29-1	11	NA	TRBJ1-2	NA	TGCAGCGTTGAAGCCCTCTATGGCTACACCTTC	CSVEALYGYTF
TRBV19	15	TRBD2	TRBJ2-5	NA	TGTGCCAGTAGTACCCTCGGGACTACTCAAGAGACCCAGTACTTC	CASSTLGTTQETQYF
TRBV7-8	17	NA	TRBJ1-3	NA	TGTGCCAGCAGCTTAGTCCGACAGAGGTCCTCTGGAAACACCATATATTTT	CASSLVRQRSSGNTIYF
TRBV5-1	14	TRBD1	TRBJ1-2	NA	TGCGCCAGCGAGCTTGGGACAGGTGACTATGGCTACACCTTC	CASELGTGDYGYTF
TRBV18	12	NA	TRBJ1-1	NA	TGTGCCAGCTCACCAAGAGAAGATGAAGCTTTCTTT	CASSPREDEAFF
TRBV5-1	16	NA	TRBJ1-1	NA	TGCGCCAGCAGCTTCCCGGGAGACAGTAGGAACACTGAAGCTTTCTTT	CASSFPGDSRNTEAFF
TRBV5-1	15	TRBD1	TRBJ2-6	NA	TGCGCCAGCAGCTCCCAGGGGGTTGGGGCCAACGTCCTGACTTTC	CASSSQGVGANVLTF
TRBV5-3	15	NA	TRBJ1-2	NA	TGTGCCAGAAGCTTGGCCCCCAGGCGCCACTATGGCTACACCTTC	CARSLAPRRHYGYTF
TRBV30	14	NA	TRBJ2-1	NA	TGTGCCTGGGGACTCGGCGACTACGACAATGAGCAGTTCTTC	CAWGLGDYDNEQFF
TRBV7-9	13	NA	TRBJ1-2	NA	TGTGCCAGCAGCTTAGTTCCGGGAAGGGGCTACACCTTC	CASSLVPGRGYTF
TRBV5-1	16	NA	TRBJ1-1	NA	TGCGCCAGCAGCTTGTCCACGATCGGGATGAACACTGAAGCTTTCTTT	CASSLSTIGMNTEAFF
TRBV30	13	TRBD2	TRBJ2-5	NA	TGTGCCTGGGGGACTAGCGGGATTGAGACCCAGTACTTC	CAWGTSGIETQYF
TRBV10-2	14	TRBD2	TRBJ2-3	NA	TGCGCCAGCAGACTAGCGGGAGGGCCAGATACGCAGTATTTT	CASRLAGGPDTQYF
TRBV6-1	14	NA	TRBJ2-7	once	TGTGCCAGCAGGGAGCAGGGGAGCTCCTACGAGCAGTACTTC	CASREQGSSYEQYF
TRBV6-5	15	TRBD1	TRBJ1-4	NA	TGTGCCAGCAGTTACCAACAGGGGGGTCCCGAAAAACTGTTTTTT	CASSYQQGGPEKLFF
TRBV23-1	14	NA	TRBJ2-7	NA	TGCGCCAGCAGTCAATCGACCGGGTCCTACGAGCAGTACTTC	CASSQSTGSYEQYF
TRBV6-1	15	TRBD1	TRBJ2-7	NA	TGTGCCAGCAGTGAATATCCGACAGGGACCTACGAGCAGTACTTC	CASSEYPTGTYEQYF
TRBV5-1	17	TRBD2	TRBJ2-1	NA	TGCGCCAGCGGTATGACTAGCGGGAGATTGCCGAGGGATGAGCAGTTCTTC	CASGMTSGRLPRDEQFF
TRBV25-1	13	NA	TRBJ1-2	NA	TGTGCCAGCAGTGAAACAGGTGACTATGGCTACACCTTC	CASSETGDYGYTF
TRBV4-2	17	NA	TRBJ2-6	NA	TGTGCCAGCAGCCAAGACAGGGCCTTCTCTGGGGCCAACGTCCTGACTTTC	CASSQDRAFSGANVLTF
TRBV6-5	15	TRBD1	TRBJ2-3	NA	TGTGCCAGCAGTTACCGGGACAGGGCCACAGATACGCAGTATTTT	CASSYRDRATDTQYF
TRBV29-1	13	TRBD1	TRBJ2-3	NA	TGCAGCGTCTGGGACAGCAGCACAGATACGCAGTATTTT	CSVWDSSTDTQYF
TRBV7-7	13	NA	TRBJ2-7	NA	TGTGCCAGCAGCTTAGGACTGAACTACGAGCAGTACTTC	CASSLGLNYEQYF
TRBV5-6	13	NA	TRBJ1-2	NA	TGTGCCAGCAGCTTGCAGGCTAACTATGGCTACACCTTC	CASSLQANYGYTF
TRBV4-3	18	NA	TRBJ1-4	NA	TGCGCCAGCAGCCAGGGGGGGGTATCCTTTAGGTCTAATGAAAAACTGTTTTTT	CASSQGGVSFRSNEKLFF
TRBV6-6	13	NA	TRBJ2-3	NA	TGTGCCAGCACCCCAAGAGACACAGATACGCAGTATTTT	CASTPRDTDTQYF
TRBV7-9	19	TRBD1	TRBJ1-2	NA	TGTGCCAGCAGCTTAGATACTCCCGACAGGGTCTATAGGCCCTATGGCTACACCTTC	CASSLDTPDRVYRPYGYTF
TRBV6-5	14	TRBD1	TRBJ1-4	NA	TGTGCCAGCAGCCGACAGGGGCCTAATGAAAAACTGTTTTTT	CASSRQGPNEKLFF